This T cell receptor (beta chain) derives from a study of neurological immune-mediated disorders. The CDR3 runs to 16 residues. The ends were cut back, 0 bases at V and 4 bases at J, with 17 bases in the middle. Germline CDR1 is SGHRS and CDR2 is YFSETQ. With 10-nucleotide random UMIs, 5'RACE was used to make the cDNA. TCRdb reprocessed the 5' RACE reads with MiXCR, giving one entry per CDR3 protein. Of around 76,000 distinct CDR3 sequences in the sample, roughly 10% are singletons; the top ten hold roughly 10%. As for time point: longitudinal time-point 1 (baseline). At least ten counts were recorded for this clonotype.

The material sequenced was PBMCs. This TCR came from a man aged 25-40 years in good health. The genes are TRBV5-1 and TRBJ2-7; tentative D call: TRBD2 (7 bases). CDR3 protein: CASSLAEGGLAYEQYF. Here the CDR3 DNA reads TGCGCCAGCAGCTTGGCCGAGGGGGGGCTTGCGTACGAGCAGTACTTC.